This section outlines one T cell receptor (beta chain) sequence together with its context. This CDR3 is built from 15 residues. CDR1 and CDR2 (germline): WSHSY, SAAADI. Germline trimming cut 2 bases from V and 7 bases from J; bases unmatched to any gene: 10. In the original analysis: For nucleated cells, counts were estimated from reference gene primer amplification. Repertoires were generated with immunoSEQ multiplex PCR, while TCRdb's copy carries only in-frame clones and drops some. From that table come the V and J calls and clone size; the DNA was used to work out D and trimming. The profile shows 250,000 to 400,000 clones, approximately 87% of them singletons. This specimen belongs to a study of blood T cell repertoires in COVID-19. Study information: Collection of acute and convalescent COVID-19 samples took place in the United States, Italy and Spain.

Those enrolled in Seattle joined during active infection and were followed longitudinally afterward. Specimen: peripheral blood. The chain employs TRBV10-2 and TRBJ2-5, with 7 positions matching TRBD1. The sequence derives from a woman between 25 and 40 years old with COVID-19, enrolled during active disease. The CDR3 DNA is TGCGCCAGCAGTGAGACGGCGACAGGGCAGGGGACCCAGTACTTC. Protein sequence: CASSETATGQGTQYF.